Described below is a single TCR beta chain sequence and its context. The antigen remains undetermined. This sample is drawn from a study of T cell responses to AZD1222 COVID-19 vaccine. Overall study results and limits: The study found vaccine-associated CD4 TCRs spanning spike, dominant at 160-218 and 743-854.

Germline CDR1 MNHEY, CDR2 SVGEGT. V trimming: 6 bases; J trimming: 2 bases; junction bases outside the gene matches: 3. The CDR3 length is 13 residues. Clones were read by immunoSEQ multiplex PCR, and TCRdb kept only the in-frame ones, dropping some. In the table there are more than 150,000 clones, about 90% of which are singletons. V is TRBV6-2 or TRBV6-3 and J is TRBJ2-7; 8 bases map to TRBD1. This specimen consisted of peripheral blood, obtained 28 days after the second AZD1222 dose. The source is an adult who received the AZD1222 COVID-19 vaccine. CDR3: CASSRTGTYEQYF. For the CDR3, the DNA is TGTGCCAGCAGCCGGACAGGGACCTACGAGCAGTACTTC.